This T cell receptor (beta chain) appears in the sequencing data of a study of neurological immune-mediated disorders. Preparation of the unsorted libraries drew on 2 million PBMCs stored at -80 C. One entry per CDR3 protein results from TCRdb running MiXCR on the 5' RACE reads. The repertoire holds about 74,000 distinct CDR3 sequences, with 4% to 6% as singletons. This clonotype came up a few times. V gave up 5 bases and J gave up 2 bases, with 15 bases separating them. Per germline, CDR1 SGHTA and CDR2 FQGTGA. The CDR3 is made up of 16 amino acids. The sequenced sample was PBMCs. The receptor comes from a man between 18 and 29 years old with multiple sclerosis. The V and J genes are TRBV7-3 and TRBJ2-2; no reliable D call. CDR3 nucleotide sequence: TGTGCCAGCAGCCCCATGAGACGGGCAAACACCGGGGAGCTGTTTTTT. Encoded protein: CASSPMRRANTGELFF.